The 10 T cell receptor beta chains below all came from one sample that was sequenced in a study of post-analysis software for immune sequencing data. Their recognized antigens are unknown. General observations from the study: Compared with controls, patients had more of five TRBV segments, including TRBV5-6, TRBV5-1 and TRBV20-1.

Researchers reported that TCR beta cDNA libraries carried unique molecular identifiers. A single record per CDR3 protein comes from TCRdb applying MiXCR to the PCR reads. The sample has hundreds of thousands of distinct CDR3 sequences; roughly 27% are singletons. Material: blood. The receptors derive from a girl between 10 and 17 years old with multiple sclerosis.

This clonotype was seen at least ten times. The genes are TRBV20-1 and TRBJ2-7; TRBD2 aligns across 10 bases. CDR3 size: 17 residues. V shed 0 bases, J shed 6 bases, and the junction held 14 bases outside the gene matches. The V gene's germline CDR1 is DFQATT and CDR2 SNEGSKA (reference sequence). The CDR3 protein is CSARDSQTLAGVREQYF. The CDR3 nucleotides are TGCAGTGCTAGAGATTCGCAGACCCTAGCGGGAGTTCGCGAGCAGTACTTC.

The J gene is TRBJ2-7, the V gene TRBV3-1; weak D call: TRBD1 (6 bases). Trimming stripped 11 bases from V and 0 bases from J, with 14 bases between. The germline V gene has CDR1 LGHDT and CDR2 YNNKEL (reference sequence). This CDR3 is built from 13 residues. The CDR3 nucleotides read TGTGCCGTTGCAAGGGGGAGCTCCTACGAGCAGTACTTC. It encodes CAVARGSSYEQYF.

The V call is TRBV27, the J call TRBJ2-2; possibly TRBD1 for D (6 bases). Trimming took off 3 bases at V and 2 bases at J, with 19 bases between the two ends. The CDR3 runs to 18 residues. Germline CDR1 is MNHEY and CDR2 is SMNVEV (reference sequence). The CDR3 loop is CASSFSQGAVPNTGELFF. For the CDR3, the DNA is TGTGCCAGCAGTTTTTCACAGGGAGCGGTCCCAAACACCGGGGAGCTGTTTTTT.

The chain joins TRBV28 to TRBJ1-1; 9 bases map to TRBD1. V shed 8 bases and J 4 bases; nucleotides not matched to a gene: 14. CDR1 is MDHEN and CDR2 is SYDVKM in the germline V gene. This CDR3 contains 16 residues. The CDR3 coding sequence is TGTGCCAGCGAGGAATCCGGGACAGGGCTTAGCACTGAAGCTTTCTTT. Its protein is CASEESGTGLSTEAFF.

V and J are TRBV4-1 and TRBJ2-2; D possibly corresponds to TRBD2 (6 bases). The CDR3 spans 16 residues. The V and J ends lost 4 bases and 4 bases respectively, with 16 bases between them. CDR1 is MGHRA and CDR2 is YSYEKL in the germline V gene. As DNA, the CDR3 is TGCGCCAGCAGCCCGCGGGGAGCGCCCAGCACCGGGGAGCTGTTTTTT. Its translation is CASSPRGAPSTGELFF.

The chain carries TRBV19 and TRBJ1-4, with D hard to call. The CDR3 runs 15 residues. The V and J ends lost 8 bases and 2 bases respectively, with 15 bases between them. CDR1 is LNHDA and CDR2 is SQIVND in the germline V gene (reference sequence). The CDR3 spells CASRRRSETNEKLFF. CDR3 sequence (DNA): TGTGCCAGTCGGCGGAGGAGTGAGACTAATGAAAAACTGTTTTTT.

This clonotype was seen more than once but under ten times. This chain connects TRBV5-5 to TRBJ1-6; 7 nucleotides match TRBD1. There are 13 residues in the CDR3. The germline V gene encodes CDR1 SGHKS and CDR2 YYEKEE (reference sequence). The J segment lost 11 bases and the V segment lost 4 bases, leaving 6 bases of the junction unmatched. The DNA of the CDR3 is TGTGCCAGCAGCCCGACAGGGAACACACCCCTCCACTTT. Translation gives CASSPTGNTPLHF.

This clonotype occurred a few times. The V and J genes are TRBV11-2 and TRBJ2-5, with 8 bases fitting TRBD1. Losses at the gene ends were 4 bases for V and 2 bases for J; bases not matched to a gene: 6. CDR1 SGHAT and CDR2 FQNNGV come from the germline V gene. The CDR3 contains 15 residues. CDR3 nucleotides: TGTGCCAGCAGCTCCCGACAGGGGCTACAAGAGACCCAGTACTTC. It specifies CASSSRQGLQETQYF. The variable domain in full, with the rest retrieved from reference TRBV11-2 and TRBJ2-5, is EAGVAQSPRYKIIEKRQSVAFWCNPISGHATLYWYQQILGQGPKLLIQFQNNGVVDDSQLPKDRFSAERLKGVDSTLKIQPAKLEDSAVYLCASSSRQGLQETQYFGPGTRLLVL.

The sample holds a few counts of this clonotype. The chain has TRBV7-2 and TRBJ1-2; D is unclear. V dropped 6 bases and J dropped 4 bases, with 15 bases sitting between them. CDR3 length: 14 amino acids. Germline lookup yields CDR1 SGHTA and CDR2 FQGNSA. The CDR3 DNA follows: TGTGCCAGCAGAGAAGGCCGGGTCACCTATGGCTACACCTTC. Its translation is CASREGRVTYGYTF.

The V gene is TRBV2, the J gene TRBJ1-4; TRBD1 might be the D (5 bases). Germline values: CDR1 SNHLY, CDR2 FYNNEI. Trimming removed 6 bases from V and 8 bases from J, with 13 bases in between. This CDR3 comprises 13 residues. CDR3 loop: CASRVYRKEKLFF. CDR3 coding DNA: TGTGCCAGCAGAGTCTACAGGAAAGAAAAACTGTTTTTT.